This T cell receptor (beta chain) was documented in a study of cytomegalovirus exposure and HLA in healthy donors. PCR involved 60 Vbeta and 13 Jbeta primers. Only in-frame clones appear in the TCRdb table, and some are missing; sequencing was by immunoSEQ multiplex PCR. The sample consists of 100,000 to 150,000 clones, 65% to 85% of them appearing once. Regarding the study as a whole: Later on, a genetic analysis was performed. It linked a missense variant in DCLRE1C with V- and J-gene trimming of TCR beta. The authors confirmed in vitro that a few CMV-associated chains were specific for CMV antigens. Among the sequence variants, a highly shared cluster was likely an artifact of sequencing.

V was clipped by 0 bases and J by 4 bases; unmatched bases: 3. This CDR3 is built from 15 residues. CDR1 is LGHNA, CDR2 YSLEER, per germline. Of note for this clone: Antigen: not known.

The chain uses TRBV4-3 and TRBJ2-5; 9 bases fit TRBD2. Source material: PBMCs. This clonotype originated in a boy aged 5 to 17 in good health and CMV-seronegative. CDR3 nucleotides: TGCGCCAGCAGCCAAGAGGGACTAGCTCGAGAGACCCAGTACTTC. Protein sequence: CASSQEGLARETQYF.